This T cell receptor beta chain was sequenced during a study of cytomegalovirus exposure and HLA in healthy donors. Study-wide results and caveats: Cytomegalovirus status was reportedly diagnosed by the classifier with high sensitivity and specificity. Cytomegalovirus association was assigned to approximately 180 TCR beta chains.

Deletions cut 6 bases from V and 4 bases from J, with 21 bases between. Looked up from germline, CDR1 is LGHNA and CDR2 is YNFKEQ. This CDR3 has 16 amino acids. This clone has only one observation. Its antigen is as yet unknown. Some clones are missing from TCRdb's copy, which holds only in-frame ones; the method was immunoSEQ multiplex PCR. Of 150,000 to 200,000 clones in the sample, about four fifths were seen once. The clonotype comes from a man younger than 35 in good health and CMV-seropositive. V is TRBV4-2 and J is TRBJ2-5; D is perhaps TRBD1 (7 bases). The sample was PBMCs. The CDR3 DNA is TGTGCCAGCAGTCCTGCGGCAGGGGGGAGAGGAGAGACCCAGTACTTC. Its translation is CASSPAAGGRGETQYF.